This T cell receptor beta chain was recovered during a study of read filtering for tumor transcriptome and immune sequencing. Molecular barcoded adaptors covering alpha/delta and beta/gamma chains were used on roughly 370 ng RNA. TCRdb passed the reads through MiXCR, listing each CDR3 protein once. This sample has 130,000 or so distinct CDR3 sequences, with 13% found just once. At the time of active disease, bone marrow was collected from every patient. Study outcomes and limitations: RNA-seq captured clonotypes less deeply and reliably than IR-seq.

This clonotype was detected only a few times. Its antigen is undetermined. A much larger clone lies a single base off, so this may be a read error. This TCR derives from a donor aged 40 or older with multiple myeloma. The sequenced sample consisted of a population of CD138-negative cells sorted from bone marrow.

Written as DNA, the CDR3 is TGCAGCGTTGAACCGACAGGGGAGGCTGAAGCTCTCTTT. Its translation: CSVEPTGEAEALF. V is TRBV29-1 and J is TRBJ1-1; 8 bases map to TRBD1. The CDR3 covers 13 residues. Germline-derived CDR1 and CDR2 are SQVTM and ANQGSEA. Full variable domain (remainder filled in from reference TRBV29-1 and TRBJ1-1): SAVISQKPSRDICQRGTSLTIQCQVDSQVTMMFWYRQQPGQSLTLIATANQGSEATYESGFVIDKFPISRPNLTFSTLTVSNMSPEDSSIYLCSVEPTGEAEALFGQGTRLTVV.